This TCR beta chain emerged from a study of T cell responses to AZD1222 COVID-19 vaccine (dated by TCRdb to 2020 to 2022). Turning to the overall study: AZD1222 recipients with second doses at about 4 weeks or about 12 weeks were pooled, because spike-specific TCR depth and breadth did not differ between schedules. Trial participants were enrolled into age subgroups of 18-55, 56-69 and 70-plus years, which contained about 150, 28 and 57 TCR-sequenced participants, respectively. TCR sequencing covered fewer than 250 trial participants: 200 to 210 given two doses of AZD1222 and 26 given two doses of MenACWY control vaccine.

Per the publication, the time point label means: baseline before first vaccination. The vaccinee samples were drawn from two UK trials, COV001 and COV002, one of which was a single-blind randomized controlled phase 2/3 trial testing AZD1222 (ChAdOx1 nCoV-19) in healthy adults. Trial participant PBMC samples were collected at day 0 and day 28 after the second dose for TCRbeta chain sequencing. Turning to this clone: Its antigen is unknown. No base quality values were provided; no much bigger clone lies one nucleotide off.

Inclusive of the bounding cysteine and phenylalanine, the CDR3 is 14 residues long. The read is trimmed to its CDR3 DNA, 42 bases read in frame from base 1. Trimmed from V: 3 bases; trimmed from J: 3 bases; junction bases lacking a gene match: 3. Per the germline V gene (reference sequence), SGHKS is the CDR1 and YYEKEE is the CDR2. The CDR3 regions of human TCRbeta chains were analyzed by immunosequencing. The study's own analysis went as follows. Repertoire TCRs were checked for matches against a reference library of SARS-CoV-2-specific TCRs that had been generated using the MIRA antigen-specificity platform. Breadth was defined as the fraction of unique TCRs that were SARS-CoV-2-associated, and depth was defined as the fraction of total T cells that were SARS-CoV-2-associated. Using the MIRA data, each spike-specific TCR was mapped to the spike region that the TCR reacts to and placed in a CD4 or CD8 class. Log10-transformed breadth and depth values were compared by one-way ANOVA with Sidak's multiple comparisons tests. TCRdb mirrors the immuneACCESS table, restricted to in-frame sequences. Some clones are absent from its copies; in checked studies, under half trace to an unresolved V gene, and the reason for the others is unknown. The DNA gave D and trimming, while V, J and clone size come from that table. Within this sample are about 170,000 clones, with around nine tenths of them counted one time only. Of the sample, about 2.5% falls within the top ten clones.

Overall study results and their limits: Participants were mostly white British, with more females than males. The authors suggested clonal diversity may have been underestimated. Because no samples from the day 14 peak response were available, repertoires could be characterized only after the peak T cell response. In the small 56-69-year group, the increase in depth fell short of significance, most likely because of low power. Reportedly, close to half of the unique spike-specific TCRs recognized epitopes lying outside the regions that are mutated in the B.1.351 and B.1.1.7 variants. CD4 TCRs associated with the vaccine covered the entire spike protein, and the dominant responses were in regions 160-218 and 743-854. Spike-specific TCR breadth and depth rose significantly after two AZD1222 doses compared with day 0 and with MenACWY recipients. Only a handful of AZD1222 recipients were SARS-CoV-2 seropositive at baseline, limiting conclusions about previously exposed vaccinees.

The receptor was isolated from an adult in good health. Sample: peripheral blood, taken on day 0 of AZD1222 vaccination. This chain joins TRBV5-5 to TRBJ2-7; 10 bases in the junction line up with TRBD1. The CDR3 reads CASSWTGGDYEQYF. The DNA is as follows: TGTGCCAGCAGCTGGACAGGGGGGGACTACGAGCAGTACTTC.